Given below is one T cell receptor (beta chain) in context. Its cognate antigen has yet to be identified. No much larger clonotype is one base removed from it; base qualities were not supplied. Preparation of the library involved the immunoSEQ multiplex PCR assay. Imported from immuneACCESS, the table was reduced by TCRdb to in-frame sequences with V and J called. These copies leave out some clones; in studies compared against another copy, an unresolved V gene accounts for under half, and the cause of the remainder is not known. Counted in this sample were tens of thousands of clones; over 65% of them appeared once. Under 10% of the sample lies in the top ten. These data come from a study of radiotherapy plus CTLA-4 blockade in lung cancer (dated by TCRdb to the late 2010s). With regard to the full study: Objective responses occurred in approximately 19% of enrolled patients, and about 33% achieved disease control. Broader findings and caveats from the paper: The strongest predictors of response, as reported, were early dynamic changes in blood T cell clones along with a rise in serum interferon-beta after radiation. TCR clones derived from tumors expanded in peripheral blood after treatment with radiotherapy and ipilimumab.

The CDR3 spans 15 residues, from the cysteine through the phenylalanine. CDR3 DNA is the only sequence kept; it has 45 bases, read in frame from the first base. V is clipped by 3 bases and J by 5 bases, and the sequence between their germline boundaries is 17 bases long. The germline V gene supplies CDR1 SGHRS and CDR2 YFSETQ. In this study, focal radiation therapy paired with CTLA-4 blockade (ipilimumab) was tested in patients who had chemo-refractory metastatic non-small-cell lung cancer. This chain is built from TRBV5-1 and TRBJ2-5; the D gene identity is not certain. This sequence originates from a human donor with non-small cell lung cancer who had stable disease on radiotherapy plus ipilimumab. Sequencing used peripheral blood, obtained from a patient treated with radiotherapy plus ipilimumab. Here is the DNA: TGCGCCAGCAGCTCGGACGGTCGGTCGGAGGAGACCCAGTACTTC. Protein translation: CASSSDGRSEETQYF.